This T cell receptor (beta chain) comes out of a study of T cells after yellow fever vaccination. General study points: Researchers cautioned that FACS-sorted repertoires could harbor abundant clonotypes contaminating from the bulk population.

It was through 5'RACE template switching that TCR cDNA was made, with a universal primer site and UMIs added. TCRdb reprocessed the 5' RACE reads via MiXCR and lists one record per CDR3 protein. The sample holds a few hundred thousand distinct CDR3 sequences, 10% to 15% seen once. Germline trimming cut 3 bases from V and 5 bases from J; bases unmatched to any gene: 8. Germline loops: CDR1 SGHNT, CDR2 YYREEE (reference sequence). This CDR3 contains 15 residues. Details on this clonotype: Its antigen is currently unknown.

The rearrangement joins TRBV5-4 to TRBJ2-3; TRBD1 matches at 8 bases. The TCR comes from a man in his thirties or forties who received the YFV17D yellow fever vaccine. Sequencing was performed on CD4+ T cells sorted from PBMCs, taken 45 days after the yellow fever booster vaccination. The CDR3 DNA is TGTGCCAGCAGCTATGCCGGGACAGGTCAAGATACGCAGTATTTT. Encoded protein: CASSYAGTGQDTQYF.